Presented here are 9 T cell receptor beta chains from one specimen sequenced in a study of spatial heterogeneity in lung cancer. Findings and caveats of the study: The number of expanded tumor alpha and beta chains correlated with mutation number.

No antigen has been assigned to these receptors. Time point in this sample: sample taken at primary tumor resection. TCRdb re-derived calls from the 5' RACE reads in MiXCR, one entry per CDR3 protein. Of 20,000 to 25,000 distinct CDR3 sequences in the sample, around 2.8% were seen once. This material consisted of lung tumor tissue, taken at surgery. The source is a male donor with early-stage non-small cell lung cancer.

At least ten counts were recorded for this clonotype. The chain links TRBV20-1 to TRBJ1-1; TRBD1 aligns across 7 bases. CDR1 DFQATT and CDR2 SNEGSKA come from the germline V gene (reference sequence). There are 13 residues in the CDR3. The trim removed 5 bases at V and 3 bases at J, leaving 6 bases unmatched. The CDR3 region has the DNA TGCAGTGCTCGACAGGGCGTCGACACTGAAGCTTTCTTT. This sequence encodes CSARQGVDTEAFF.

In its sample, this clonotype was seen a few times. The V call is TRBV20-1, the J call TRBJ2-2; TRBD1 matches at 7 bases. Germline CDR1 and CDR2: DFQATT and SNEGSKA (reference sequence). The CDR3 is 14 amino acids. Trimming removed 5 bases from V and 7 bases from J; junction bases left unmatched: 10. CDR3 protein: CSARQGQVGGELFF. DNA for the CDR3: TGCAGTGCTCGACAGGGTCAGGTTGGCGGGGAGCTGTTTTTT.

This clonotype was seen ten or more times. The chain combines TRBV2 with TRBJ2-3, with 7 nucleotides matching TRBD2. The length of the CDR3 is 14 residues. V gave up 4 bases and J gave up 1 base; unmatched junction bases: 2. Germline assignment: CDR1 SNHLY and CDR2 FYNNEI. This CDR3 is CASSAGGGTDTQYF. The CDR3 DNA follows: TGTGCCAGCAGTGCGGGAGGAGGCACAGATACGCAGTATTTT.

In this sample, this clonotype turned up many times. The chain recombines TRBV7-2 with TRBJ2-3; D remains ambiguous. The CDR3 consists of 14 residues. Germline CDR1 reads SGHTA; CDR2 reads FQGNSA. V lost 1 base to trimming and J lost 1 base, with 6 bases between them. The CDR3 region is CASSLEWGTDTQYF. CDR3 sequence (DNA): TGTGCCAGCAGCTTAGAATGGGGCACAGATACGCAGTATTTT. Based on the CDR3 plus reference TRBV7-2 and TRBJ2-3, the full variable domain is GAGVSQSPSNKVTEKGKDVELRCDPISGHTALYWYRQSLGQGLEFLIYFQGNSAPDKSGLPSDRFSAERTGGSVSTLTIQRTQQEDSAVYLCASSLEWGTDTQYFGPGTRLTVL.

At least ten counts were recorded for this clonotype. This chain links TRBV14 with TRBJ1-3; D perhaps matches TRBD1 (5 bases). Between the trimmed V and J ends, which lost 4 bases and 1 base, there was a span of 14 bases. Germline loops: CDR1 SGHDN, CDR2 FVKESK. This CDR3 has 16 amino acids. The CDR3 bases are TGTGCCAGCAGCCCCCAGGGTGTACATTCTGGAAACACCATATATTTT. It specifies CASSPQGVHSGNTIYF.

This clonotype was seen repeatedly, ten times or more. The gene calls are TRBV29-1 and TRBJ1-1; 7 bases align to TRBD1. Germline V gene sequence: CDR1 SQVTM, CDR2 ANQGSEA. V trimming: 7 bases; J trimming: 5 bases; junction bases outside the gene matches: 10. The length of the CDR3 is 13 residues. The CDR3 is CSGHRGGGTEAFF. In nucleotides, the CDR3 is TGCAGCGGCCACAGGGGAGGAGGGACTGAAGCTTTCTTT.

In its sample, this clonotype is medium-sized (0.01 to 0.1%). The genes are TRBV4-3 and TRBJ2-7; D call uncertain. Deletions cut 3 bases from V and 3 bases from J, with 18 bases between. Looked up from germline, CDR1 is LGHNA and CDR2 is YSLEER. The CDR3 has 16 residues. The CDR3 spells CASSHSGTGESYEQYF. In DNA, the CDR3 is TGCGCCAGCAGCCATTCCGGTACCGGAGAGAGCTACGAGCAGTACTTC.

Ten or more counts support this clonotype. The rearrangement links TRBV12-3 or TRBV12-4 to TRBJ2-1; tentatively, D is TRBD1 (5 bases). This CDR3 is built from 15 residues. V was shortened by 5 bases and J by 0 bases, with 11 bases between the two germline ends. Here the CDR3 DNA reads TGTGCCAGCAGTCCCAGGGCTAGCTCCTACAATGAGCAGTTCTTC. Amino acid sequence: CASSPRASSYNEQFF.

By proportion, this clonotype is medium-sized (0.01 to 0.1%). The rearrangement joins TRBV15 to TRBJ1-1, with D perhaps matching TRBD1 (5 bases). V was pared by 5 bases and J by 4 bases, with 14 bases between. The germline CDR1 and CDR2 sequences are LNHNV and YYDKDF (reference sequence). There are 14 residues in the CDR3. The CDR3 protein is CATSPPGGGTEAFF. In DNA, the CDR3 is TGTGCCACCAGCCCCCCCGGGGGGGGCACTGAAGCTTTCTTT.